This is a list of T cell receptor beta chains from one sample in a study of cytomegalovirus exposure and HLA in healthy donors. Repertoires were generated with immunoSEQ multiplex PCR, while TCRdb's copy carries only in-frame clones and drops some. The repertoire holds approximately 110,000 clones, with about 79% as singletons. Sequenced sample: PBMCs. Receptor source: a man aged 45 to 65 in good health and CMV-seropositive. Both conserved end residues are part of each CDR3. D genes are given only for firm matches. Size values are once, few and many counts, or a class for expanded clones, and some rows have none.

J gene: TRBJ2-7; clone size: .; V gene: TRBV27; D gene: TRBD2; CDR3 protein: CASSHTGLAVSEQYF; CDR3 DNA: TGTGCCAGCAGCCACACTGGACTAGCGGTTAGCGAGCAGTACTTC
J gene: TRBJ1-1; clone size: .; V gene: TRBV5-6; D gene: TRBD1; CDR3 protein: CASSLGSGGTEAFF; CDR3 DNA: TGTGCCAGCAGCCTCGGGTCAGGGGGCACTGAAGCTTTCTTT
J gene: TRBJ1-6; clone size: .; V gene: TRBV5-1; D gene: TRBD1; CDR3 protein: CASSSGQVDNSPLHF; CDR3 DNA: TGCGCCAGCAGCTCGGGACAGGTAGATAATTCACCCCTCCACTTT
J gene: TRBJ2-7; clone size: .; V gene: TRBV27; D gene: TRBD1; CDR3 protein: CASSPGTGRREQYF; CDR3 DNA: TGTGCCAGCAGTCCCGGGACAGGGAGGCGCGAGCAGTACTTC
J gene: TRBJ1-2; clone size: few; V gene: TRBV2; D gene: TRBD1; CDR3 protein: CASRGGQGYDGYTF; CDR3 DNA: TGTGCCAGCAGGGGCGGACAGGGATACGATGGCTACACCTTC
J gene: TRBJ1-1; clone size: .; V gene: TRBV19; D gene: TRBD1; CDR3 protein: CASRSTRTGPNTEAFF; CDR3 DNA: TGTGCCAGTAGGAGCACCAGGACAGGGCCGAACACTGAAGCTTTCTTT
J gene: TRBJ1-5; clone size: .; V gene: TRBV12-5; D gene: TRBD1; CDR3 protein: CASGFRDSHSNQPQHF; CDR3 DNA: TGTGCTAGTGGTTTCCGGGACAGCCATAGCAATCAGCCCCAGCATTTT
J gene: TRBJ2-1; clone size: .; V gene: TRBV6-6; D gene: TRBD1; CDR3 protein: CASSPQGVSYNEQFF; CDR3 DNA: TGTGCCAGCAGTCCTCAGGGGGTCTCCTACAATGAGCAGTTCTTC
J gene: TRBJ2-5; clone size: .; V gene: TRBV27; D gene: TRBD1; CDR3 protein: CASSPLDRGRQETQYF; CDR3 DNA: TGTGCCAGCAGTCCACTCGACAGGGGGAGGCAAGAGACCCAGTACTTC
J gene: TRBJ2-7; clone size: .; V gene: TRBV6-5; D gene: TRBD1; CDR3 protein: CASRTGLGYEQYF; CDR3 DNA: TGTGCCAGCAGGACAGGGTTAGGCTACGAGCAGTACTTC
J gene: TRBJ2-7; clone size: .; V gene: TRBV6-6; D gene: TRBD1; CDR3 protein: CASSYRDRDYEQYF; CDR3 DNA: TGTGCCAGCAGTTACAGGGACAGGGACTACGAGCAGTACTTC
J gene: TRBJ1-5; clone size: once; V gene: TRBV15; D gene: .; CDR3 protein: CATSRDGASNQPQHF; CDR3 DNA: TGTGCCACCAGCAGAGATGGGGCCAGCAATCAGCCCCAGCATTTT
J gene: TRBJ1-2; clone size: .; V gene: TRBV7-9; D gene: TRBD1; CDR3 protein: CASSSERDRVVYTF; CDR3 DNA: TGTGCCAGCAGCTCAGAGCGGGACAGGGTCGTGTACACCTTC
J gene: TRBJ2-7; clone size: .; V gene: TRBV5-5; D gene: TRBD1; CDR3 protein: CASTMDRYFEQYF; CDR3 DNA: TGTGCCAGCACCATGGACAGGTACTTCGAGCAGTACTTC
J gene: TRBJ2-5; clone size: few; V gene: TRBV25-1; D gene: .; CDR3 protein: CASSESGLQETQYF; CDR3 DNA: TGTGCCAGCAGTGAGTCAGGCCTTCAAGAGACCCAGTACTTC
J gene: TRBJ1-1; clone size: .; V gene: TRBV15; D gene: .; CDR3 protein: CATSRGGVGTEAFF; CDR3 DNA: TGTGCCACCAGCAGAGGGGGGGTGGGTACTGAAGCTTTCTTT
J gene: TRBJ1-2; clone size: .; V gene: TRBV2; D gene: .; CDR3 protein: CASSQGNGYTF; CDR3 DNA: TGTGCCAGCAGTCAGGGGAATGGCTACACCTTC
J gene: TRBJ2-3; clone size: .; V gene: TRBV15; D gene: .; CDR3 protein: CATSRDRGTDTQYF; CDR3 DNA: TGTGCCACCAGCAGAGACCGGGGCACAGATACGCAGTATTTT
J gene: TRBJ2-7; clone size: once; V gene: TRBV7-9; D gene: TRBD2; CDR3 protein: CASSLATSRGSYEQYF; CDR3 DNA: TGTGCCAGCAGCCTGGCGACTAGCCGGGGTAGCTACGAGCAGTACTTC
J gene: TRBJ1-2; clone size: .; V gene: TRBV30; D gene: .; CDR3 protein: CAWSSGNYGYTF; CDR3 DNA: TGTGCCTGGAGTTCGGGGAACTATGGCTACACCTTC
J gene: TRBJ2-7; clone size: .; V gene: TRBV28; D gene: TRBD2; CDR3 protein: CASSLFPGGSPVEQYF; CDR3 DNA: TGTGCCAGCAGTTTATTCCCGGGAGGTTCCCCGGTCGAGCAGTACTTC
J gene: TRBJ2-5; clone size: .; V gene: TRBV11-2; D gene: TRBD2; CDR3 protein: CASSFSGPQETQYF; CDR3 DNA: TGTGCCAGCAGCTTTAGCGGGCCTCAAGAGACCCAGTACTTC
J gene: TRBJ2-5; clone size: .; V gene: TRBV10-3; D gene: .; CDR3 protein: CAINSQYQETQYF; CDR3 DNA: TGTGCCATCAACAGCCAGTACCAAGAGACCCAGTACTTC
J gene: TRBJ2-3; clone size: few; V gene: TRBV11-1; D gene: TRBD2; CDR3 protein: CASSKGGAGGARGTDTQYF; CDR3 DNA: TGTGCCAGCAGCAAGGGAGGAGCGGGAGGCGCGCGGGGCACAGATACGCAGTATTTT
J gene: TRBJ2-1; clone size: .; V gene: TRBV6-5; D gene: TRBD2; CDR3 protein: CASSRLAGTYNEQFF; CDR3 DNA: TGTGCCAGCAGCCGACTAGCGGGCACGTACAATGAGCAGTTCTTC
J gene: TRBJ2-1; clone size: .; V gene: TRBV4-1; D gene: .; CDR3 protein: CASSQVPGGWGYNEQFF; CDR3 DNA: TGCGCCAGCAGCCAAGTTCCGGGGGGCTGGGGATACAATGAGCAGTTCTTC
J gene: TRBJ1-5; clone size: .; V gene: TRBV19; D gene: .; CDR3 protein: CASSMNRLYSNQPQHF; CDR3 DNA: TGTGCCAGTAGTATGAACAGGCTATATAGCAATCAGCCCCAGCATTTT
J gene: TRBJ1-2; clone size: .; V gene: TRBV29-1; D gene: TRBD1; CDR3 protein: CSVEDTGGANYGYTF; CDR3 DNA: TGCAGCGTTGAAGATACAGGGGGTGCTAACTATGGCTACACCTTC
J gene: TRBJ1-6; clone size: .; V gene: TRBV2; D gene: .; CDR3 protein: CASSERRLGSPLHF; CDR3 DNA: TGTGCCAGCAGTGAACGGAGATTGGGTTCACCCCTCCACTTT
J gene: TRBJ2-1; clone size: .; V gene: TRBV11-1; D gene: .; CDR3 protein: CASSPLGSSYNEQFF; CDR3 DNA: TGTGCCAGCAGCCCCCTGGGGAGCTCCTACAATGAGCAGTTCTTC
J gene: TRBJ1-2; clone size: .; V gene: TRBV6-6; D gene: TRBD1; CDR3 protein: CATPTEGQGNGYTF; CDR3 DNA: TGTGCCACCCCTACGGAGGGACAGGGAAATGGCTACACCTTC
J gene: TRBJ2-3; clone size: once; V gene: TRBV6-4; D gene: TRBD1; CDR3 protein: CASSPGGEGTDTQYF; CDR3 DNA: TGTGCCAGCAGTCCAGGGGGCGAGGGCACAGATACGCAGTATTTT
J gene: TRBJ1-1; clone size: .; V gene: TRBV5-1; D gene: .; CDR3 protein: CASSLQLLNTEAFF; CDR3 DNA: TGCGCCAGCAGCTTGCAACTCTTGAACACTGAAGCTTTCTTT
J gene: TRBJ2-1; clone size: .; V gene: TRBV30; D gene: TRBD2; CDR3 protein: CAWTKGLAGANEQFF; CDR3 DNA: TGTGCCTGGACAAAGGGACTAGCGGGAGCCAATGAGCAGTTCTTC
J gene: TRBJ2-5; clone size: .; V gene: TRBV11-2; D gene: TRBD2; CDR3 protein: CASSPRTRSGTQYF; CDR3 DNA: TGTGCCAGCAGCCCCCGGACTAGGTCGGGGACCCAGTACTTC
J gene: TRBJ2-5; clone size: .; V gene: TRBV10-3; D gene: .; CDR3 protein: CAIKERGGETQYF; CDR3 DNA: TGTGCCATCAAAGAGAGGGGGGGAGAGACCCAGTACTTC
J gene: TRBJ2-3; clone size: .; V gene: TRBV27; D gene: .; CDR3 protein: CASTIGPGVGDTQYF; CDR3 DNA: TGTGCCAGCACCATCGGGCCCGGGGTTGGAGATACGCAGTATTTT
J gene: TRBJ1-2; clone size: .; V gene: TRBV4-1; D gene: TRBD1; CDR3 protein: CASTVTLGQGSESYGYTF; CDR3 DNA: TGCGCCAGCACCGTAACTTTGGGACAGGGAAGTGAATCTTATGGCTACACCTTC
J gene: TRBJ1-1; clone size: .; V gene: TRBV7-9; D gene: .; CDR3 protein: CASSPPRANTEAFF; CDR3 DNA: TGTGCCAGCAGCCCCCCCAGGGCGAACACTGAAGCTTTCTTT